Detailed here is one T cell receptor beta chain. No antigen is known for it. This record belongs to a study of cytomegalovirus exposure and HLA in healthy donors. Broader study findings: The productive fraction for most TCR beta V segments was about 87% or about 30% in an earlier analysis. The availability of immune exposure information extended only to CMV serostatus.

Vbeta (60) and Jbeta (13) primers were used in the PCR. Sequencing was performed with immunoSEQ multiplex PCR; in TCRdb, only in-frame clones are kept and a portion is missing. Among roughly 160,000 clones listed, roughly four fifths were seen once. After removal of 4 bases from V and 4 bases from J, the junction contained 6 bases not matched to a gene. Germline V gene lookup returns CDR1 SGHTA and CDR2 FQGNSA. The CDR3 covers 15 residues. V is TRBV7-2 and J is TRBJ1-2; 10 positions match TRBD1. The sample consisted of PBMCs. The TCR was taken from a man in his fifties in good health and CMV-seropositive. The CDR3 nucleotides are TGTGCCAGCAGCTCAAGACAGGGGGCACCCTATGGCTACACCTTC. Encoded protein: CASSSRQGAPYGYTF.